The next 32 T cell receptor beta chains were all read from a single sample in a study of T cells in Graves' hyperthyroidism and ophthalmopathy. The CDR3 regions of TCR beta were amplified from RNA transcripts. TCR CDR3 regions were first amplified by RT-PCR with HTBI primers. TCRdb used MiXCR to reprocess the multiplex PCR reads, holding one entry per CDR3 protein. This table has roughly 840,000 distinct CDR3 sequences, over 35% appearing once. Sample: blood. These receptors originate from a man younger than 30 with Graves' hyperthyroidism.

This clonotype was seen many times. The chain recombines TRBV9 with TRBJ1-1; 8 bases match TRBD1. This CDR3 comprises 14 residues. Per the germline V gene, CDR1 is SGDLS and CDR2 is YYNGEE. V was pared by 8 bases and J by 1 base, with 7 bases of the junction left unmatched. CDR3 amino acids: CASSPGTGNTEAFF. The CDR3 nucleotides are TGTGCCAGTAGCCCAGGGACAGGGAACACTGAAGCTTTCTTT. Drawing the rest from reference TRBV9 and TRBJ1-1, the complete variable domain is DSGVTQTPKHLITATGQRVTLRCSPRSGDLSVYWYQQSLDQGLQFLIQYYNGEERAKGNILERFSAQQFPDLHSELNLSSLELGDSALYFCASSPGTGNTEAFFGQGTRLTVV.

This clonotype came up many times. The chain couples TRBV29-1 to TRBJ2-5; tentatively, D is TRBD2 (6 bases). The CDR3 length is 13 residues. V was shortened by 4 bases and J by 3 bases, with 12 bases between the two germline ends. CDR1 is SQVTM, CDR2 ANQGSEA, per germline. The CDR3 DNA is TGCAGCGTTGCGCGGAGGAGGGAAGAGACCCAGTACTTC. This sequence encodes CSVARRREETQYF.

This clonotype was seen only a few times. The rearrangement links TRBV5-1 to TRBJ1-1; D is undetermined. CDR1 and CDR2 (germline): SGHRS, YFSETQ. V lost 1 base, J lost 2 bases, and 12 bases lay in between. This CDR3 spans 15 amino acids. The CDR3 region is CASSLSPTKNTEAFF. DNA of the CDR3: TGCGCCAGCAGCTTGAGCCCGACAAAAAACACTGAAGCTTTCTTT.

A word on this clonotype: This may be a read error, as it is one base from a much larger clone. The chain combines TRBV19 with TRBJ2-7; D is uncertain. Germline V gene data show CDR1 as LNHDA and CDR2 as SQIVND (reference sequence). The length of the CDR3 is 14 residues. V gave up 3 bases and J gave up 5 bases, with 14 bases separating them. In DNA, the CDR3 is TGTGCCAGTAGTATCGTGAGTGTGGGCGACGAGCAGTACTTC. As protein: CASSIVSVGDEQYF.

The chain is built from TRBV7-2 and TRBJ1-5; TRBD1 agrees at 8 bases. Trimming cost V 5 bases and J 4 bases; bases outside gene matches: 7. The germline gives CDR1 SGHTA, CDR2 FQGNSA. This CDR3 region has 15 residues. CDR3 sequence: CASSGGTGPNQPQHF. Written as DNA, the CDR3 is TGTGCCAGCAGCGGAGGGACAGGACCTAATCAGCCCCAGCATTTT. Full variable domain (missing parts from reference TRBV7-2 and TRBJ1-5): GAGVSQSPSNKVTEKGKDVELRCDPISGHTALYWYRQSLGQGLEFLIYFQGNSAPDKSGLPSDRFSAERTGGSVSTLTIQRTQQEDSAVYLCASSGGTGPNQPQHFGDGTRLSIL.

The chain joins TRBV29-1 to TRBJ2-5; D possibly corresponds to TRBD2 (6 bases). The germline V and J ends were trimmed by 4 bases and 2 bases, with 11 bases remaining between them. Germline V gene sequence: CDR1 SQVTM, CDR2 ANQGSEA. CDR3 size: 13 residues. In nucleotides, the CDR3 is TGCAGCGTTGGCAACGGGGGTCAAGAGACCCAGTACTTC. This gives the protein CSVGNGGQETQYF.

This clonotype was recorded a few times. The chain is built from TRBV9 and TRBJ2-7; 7 bases match TRBD2. V lost 0 bases and J lost 5; bases outside the gene matches: 11. The CDR3 has 16 amino acids. Looked up from germline, CDR1 is SGDLS and CDR2 is YYNGEE. CDR3 residues: CASSVGQDLRGDEQYF. The CDR3 nucleotides read TGTGCCAGCAGCGTAGGGCAGGACCTTCGGGGGGACGAGCAGTACTTC.

The genes are TRBV7-2 and TRBJ1-4; no definite D call. V was cut by 0 bases and J by 4 bases, with 9 bases left in between. This CDR3 region has 15 residues. Germline values: CDR1 SGHTA, CDR2 FQGNSA. The CDR3 sequence is CASSLAWSYNEKLFF. The CDR3 DNA reads TGTGCCAGCAGCTTAGCGTGGTCTTATAATGAAAAACTGTTTTTT.

At least ten counts were recorded for this clonotype. This chain connects TRBV19 to TRBJ2-6; D gene uncertain. V was trimmed by 7 bases and J by 0 bases, leaving 7 bases between them. The CDR3 is made up of 14 amino acids. Per the germline V gene, CDR1 is LNHDA and CDR2 is SQIVND (reference sequence). The CDR3, as DNA: TGTGCCAGTACCCCTAACTCTGGGGCCAACGTCCTGACTTTC. Amino acids: CASTPNSGANVLTF.

This clonotype was seen a handful of times. This chain joins TRBV2 and TRBJ2-7, with TRBD2 identical over 8 bases. This CDR3 is built from 15 residues. V lost 8 bases to trimming and J lost 2 bases; unmatched junction nucleotides: 11. Germline-derived CDR1 and CDR2 are SNHLY and FYNNEI. The DNA of the CDR3 is TGTGCCAGCCGGGGGGGGCTAGCGGTTGCCTACGAGCAGTACTTC. Its translation: CASRGGLAVAYEQYF.

The rearrangement uses TRBV4-3 and TRBJ2-7; 9 bases are a match to TRBD1. CDR1 and CDR2 (germline): LGHNA, YSLEER. The CDR3 is 15 residues long. The V and J ends lost 1 base and 4 bases, in that order; junction bases with no gene match: 5. The CDR3 region has the DNA TGCGCCAGCAGCCAAGCGACAGGGGGGTCATACGAGCAGTACTTC. It yields the protein CASSQATGGSYEQYF.

This clonotype was counted a single time. The rearrangement links TRBV29-1 to TRBJ1-4; no clear D gene. V dropped 7 bases and J dropped 6 bases, with 9 bases sitting between them. Germline-derived CDR1 and CDR2 are SQVTM and ANQGSEA. This CDR3 has 11 amino acids. CDR3 sequence reads: CSAWTDEKLFF. CDR3 sequence (DNA): TGCAGCGCCTGGACGGATGAAAAACTGTTTTTT.

This clonotype was counted ten times or more. The chain carries TRBV6-6 and TRBJ1-4; D gene uncertain. Germline CDR1 and CDR2: MNHNY and SVGAGI (reference sequence). The V gene lost 2 bases and the J gene lost 8 bases, with 6 bases spanning the gap. The CDR3 has 12 amino acids. CDR3 DNA sequence: TGTGCCAGCAGTTACGGAGGAGAAAAACTGTTTTTT. The encoded protein is CASSYGGEKLFF.

This clonotype showed up just a few times. V is TRBV4-1 and J is TRBJ2-7; a weak D match, TRBD1 (5 bases). This CDR3 comprises 13 residues. Germline-derived CDR1 and CDR2 are MGHRA and YSYEKL. Trimming stripped 2 bases from V and 9 bases from J, with 14 bases between. The CDR3 protein is CASSQTSGWGQYF. The CDR3 bases are TGCGCCAGCAGCCAAACCTCAGGGTGGGGGCAGTACTTC.

This clonotype showed up many times. The rearrangement uses TRBV7-9 and TRBJ1-3; D unresolved. CDR1 and CDR2 (germline): SEHNR, FQNEAQ (reference sequence). V was shortened by 6 bases and J by 4 bases, with 16 bases between the two germline ends. The CDR3 is 15 residues long. The CDR3 spells CASRIVADAGNTIYF. CDR3 bases: TGTGCCAGCAGGATCGTCGCTGACGCAGGAAACACCATATATTTT. Supplemented by reference TRBV7-9 and TRBJ1-3, the full variable domain reads DTGVSQNPRHKITKRGQNVTFRCDPISEHNRLYWYRQTLGQGPEFLTYFQNEAQLEKSRLLSDRFSAERPKGSFSTLEIQRTEQGDSAMYLCASRIVADAGNTIYFGEGSWLTVV.

To note about this clonotype: A much larger clone differs by one base, so this may be a read error. The chain links TRBV19 to TRBJ1-5; a weak D match, TRBD1 (5 bases). The germline gives CDR1 LNHDA, CDR2 SQIVND (reference sequence). The V and J ends lost 2 bases and 6 bases respectively, with 5 bases between them. This CDR3 comprises 12 residues. The DNA for the CDR3 is TGTGCCAGTAGTATAAGGGGTCAGCCCCAGCATTTT. This gives the protein CASSIRGQPQHF. The whole variable domain, filled in from reference TRBV19 and TRBJ1-5, reads DGGITQSPKYLFRKEGQNVTLSCEQNLNHDAMYWYRQDPGQGLRLIYYSQIVNDFQKGDIAEGYSVSREKKESFPLTVTSAQKNPTAFYLCASSIRGQPQHFGDGTRLSIL.

The V call is TRBV7-6, the J call TRBJ2-1; D uncertain. The CDR3 has 15 residues. Per the germline V gene, CDR1 is SGHVS and CDR2 is FNYEAQ. Deletions cut 1 base from V and 10 bases from J, with 17 bases between. CDR3 DNA: TGTGCCAGCAGCTTAGACACGTACCACCTAGGAGAGCAGTTCTTC. This gives the protein CASSLDTYHLGEQFF.

The chain carries TRBV4-1 and TRBJ2-7; possible D gene TRBD1, 5 bases. CDR3 length: 15 residues. Germline CDR1 and CDR2: MGHRA and YSYEKL. V shed 0 bases and J shed 7 bases, with 16 bases lying between them. The CDR3 nucleotides are TGCGCCAGCAGCCAAGATTGGTCTCCGAACAGGGAGCAGTACTTC. It is translated as CASSQDWSPNREQYF.

This clonotype was observed a handful of times. J is TRBJ2-7 and V is TRBV7-9; the D is unclear. V was shortened by 5 bases and J by 1 base, with 12 bases between the two germline ends. The germline V gene encodes CDR1 SEHNR and CDR2 FQNEAQ (reference sequence). This CDR3 comprises 14 residues. DNA for the CDR3: TGTGCCAGCAGCCCTCCCGACCGTTCCTACGAGCAGTACTTC. This codes for CASSPPDRSYEQYF. The whole variable domain, remainder taken from reference TRBV7-9 and TRBJ2-7, is DTGVSQNPRHKITKRGQNVTFRCDPISEHNRLYWYRQTLGQGPEFLTYFQNEAQLEKSRLLSDRFSAERPKGSFSTLEIQRTEQGDSAMYLCASSPPDRSYEQYFGPGTRLTVT.

This rearrangement joins TRBV11-2 to TRBJ2-2, with TRBD2 as a possible D gene (5 bases). There are 15 residues in the CDR3. In germline, CDR1 is SGHAT, CDR2 FQNNGV. V lost 6 bases and J 3 bases, leaving 14 bases between the germline ends. DNA for the CDR3: TGTGCCAGCAGTCCTCGGGGAGAGGACACCGGGGAGCTGTTTTTT. This gives the protein CASSPRGEDTGELFF.

This chain connects TRBV7-9 to TRBJ1-6, with 8 positions matching TRBD1. The CDR3 totals 12 residues. The germline V gene encodes CDR1 SEHNR and CDR2 FQNEAQ (reference sequence). Trimming took 8 bases from V and 18 from J; bases not matched to a gene: 12. The CDR3 sequence: CASGQGMQARHF. CDR3 nucleotide sequence: TGTGCCAGCGGACAGGGTATGCAGGCACGCCACTTT.

This clonotype was counted only a few times. The J gene is TRBJ2-7, the V gene TRBV4-1; D is uncertain. The germline CDR1 and CDR2 sequences are MGHRA and YSYEKL. Trimming removed 0 bases at V and 6 bases at J, with 12 bases between. This CDR3 region has 14 residues. CDR3 residues: CASSQDRVDGEQYF. As DNA, the CDR3 is TGCGCCAGCAGCCAAGATCGGGTAGACGGCGAGCAGTACTTC.

This clonotype was counted many times. V and J are TRBV12-3 or TRBV12-4 and TRBJ1-1, with 8 bases fitting TRBD1. CDR3 length: 14 amino acids. V dropped 5 bases and J dropped 5; count of bases not matched to a gene: 7. CDR3 nucleotides: TGTGCCAGCAGTCTTAGACAGGGGAGAACTGAAGCTTTCTTT. It is translated as CASSLRQGRTEAFF.

This clonotype was recorded many times. The chain combines TRBV11-2 with TRBJ1-1, with D uncertain. The germline V gene has CDR1 SGHAT and CDR2 FQNNGV. The CDR3 extends over 11 amino acids. Trimming removed 2 bases at V and 5 bases at J, with 3 bases between. CDR3 sequence: CASSLKTEAFF. Here the CDR3 DNA reads TGTGCCAGCAGCTTAAAAACTGAAGCTTTCTTT.

This clonotype came up many times. The gene calls are TRBV10-3 and TRBJ2-5; D is perhaps TRBD2 (6 bases). V dropped 10 bases and J dropped 2 bases, with 11 bases sitting between them. Germline-derived CDR1 and CDR2 are ENHRY and SYGVKD. The CDR3 contains 12 residues. Written as DNA, the CDR3 is TGTGCCACGGGAGCTGAGCAAGAGACCCAGTACTTC. As protein: CATGAEQETQYF.

The chain couples TRBV10-3 to TRBJ1-6, with no clear D. The germline V and J ends were trimmed by 5 bases and 6 bases, with 14 bases remaining between them. CDR3 size: 15 residues. Germline lookup yields CDR1 ENHRY and CDR2 SYGVKD. CDR3 DNA: TGTGCCATCAGTCCAAGCGAGGTTGCTAATTCACCCCTCCACTTT. Its protein product is CAISPSEVANSPLHF.

J is TRBJ1-6 and V is TRBV25-1; 7 positions match TRBD1. V gave up 9 bases and J gave up 7 bases; unmatched junction bases: 9. The CDR3 sequence is 14 residues long. Germline loops: CDR1 MGHDK, CDR2 SYGVNS. CDR3 nucleotides: TGTGCCAGTAAGGGTGAACAGGGGAATTCACCCCTCCACTTT. This encodes CASKGEQGNSPLHF.

The chain couples TRBV29-1 to TRBJ2-7; D not resolved. The CDR3 consists of 11 residues. From germline, CDR1 is SQVTM and CDR2 ANQGSEA. Deletions cut 8 bases from V and 3 bases from J, with 11 bases between. The CDR3 reads CSFLGNYEQYF. The CDR3 DNA sequence: TGCAGCTTCCTTGGGAACTACGAGCAGTACTTC.

For the CDR3, the DNA is TGCGCCAGCAGCTCGACAGTGGTCCCTGAAGCTTTCTTT. It is translated as CASSSTVVPEAFF. This chain links TRBV5-1 with TRBJ1-1; D possibly corresponds to TRBD1 (5 bases). V was trimmed by 3 bases and J by 6 bases, leaving 12 bases between them. This CDR3 comprises 13 residues. Germline CDR1 and CDR2: SGHRS and YFSETQ.

The chain combines TRBV11-2 with TRBJ2-7; 12 bases align to TRBD2. The germline gives CDR1 SGHAT, CDR2 FQNNGV. The ends lost 0 bases at V and 2 bases at J; junction bases unmatched: 2. The CDR3 runs 16 residues. In nucleotides, the CDR3 is TGTGCCAGCAGCTTAGACGGACTAGCGGGACCCTACGAGCAGTACTTC. Amino acids: CASSLDGLAGPYEQYF.

This clonotype was seen a handful of times. The gene calls are TRBV7-9 and TRBJ1-3; D is unclear. Germline V gene data show CDR1 as SEHNR and CDR2 as FQNEAQ (reference sequence). The CDR3 has 16 amino acids. V was shortened by 0 bases and J by 0 bases, with 9 bases between the two germline ends. CDR3 loop: CASSLAGEHSGNTIYF. Here the CDR3 DNA reads TGTGCCAGCAGCTTAGCGGGCGAGCACTCTGGAAACACCATATATTTT.

A single count supports this clonotype. The gene calls are TRBV11-3 and TRBJ2-5, with 10 nucleotides matching TRBD2. From germline, CDR1 is SGHNT and CDR2 YENEEA. J gave up 2 bases and V 1 base, and 1 base lay outside the gene matches. The CDR3 extends over 15 amino acids. In nucleotides, the CDR3 is TGTGCCAGCAGCTTAGGGGGACTAGCGCAAGAGACCCAGTACTTC. The encoded protein is CASSLGGLAQETQYF.